The T cell receptor beta chain under discussion was sequenced for a study of blood T cell repertoires in COVID-19. Study details: Donors in the United States, Italy and Spain gave samples during acute or convalescent COVID-19. From T cells, B-cell-depleted T cells, or PBMCs came the material, which was cDNA or gDNA.

V gave up 0 bases and J gave up 3 bases, with 9 bases separating them. Germline CDR1 is MNHEY and CDR2 is SMNVEV (reference sequence). This CDR3 has 15 amino acids. In the original analysis: Counts of nucleated cells, estimated from reference gene primer amplification, were obtained. Sequenced by immunoSEQ multiplex PCR; TCRdb stores in-frame clones only, minus some. For V, J and clone size, that table is used; D and trimming come from the DNA. The sample has about 140,000 clones, approximately 90% seen once; the top ten hold about 4.3%. Sequenced: peripheral blood. This chain links TRBV27 with TRBJ1-5; D is ambiguous. The TCR sequence derives from a woman aged 35 to 49 with acute or convalescent COVID-19. CDR3 sequence reads: CASSLSIRYNQPQHF. CDR3 coding DNA: TGTGCCAGCAGTTTATCGATCAGGTACAATCAGCCCCAGCATTTT.